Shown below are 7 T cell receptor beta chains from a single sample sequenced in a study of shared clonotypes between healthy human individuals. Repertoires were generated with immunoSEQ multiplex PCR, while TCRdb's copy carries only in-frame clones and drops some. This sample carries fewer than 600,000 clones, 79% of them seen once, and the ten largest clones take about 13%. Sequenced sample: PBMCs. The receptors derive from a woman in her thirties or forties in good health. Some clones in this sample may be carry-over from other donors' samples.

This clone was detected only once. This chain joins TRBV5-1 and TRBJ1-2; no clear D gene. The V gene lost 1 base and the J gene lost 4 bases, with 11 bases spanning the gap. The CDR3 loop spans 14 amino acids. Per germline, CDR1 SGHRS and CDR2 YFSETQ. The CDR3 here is CASSLTQGPYGYTF. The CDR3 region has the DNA TGCGCCAGCAGCTTGACACAAGGCCCCTATGGCTACACCTTC.

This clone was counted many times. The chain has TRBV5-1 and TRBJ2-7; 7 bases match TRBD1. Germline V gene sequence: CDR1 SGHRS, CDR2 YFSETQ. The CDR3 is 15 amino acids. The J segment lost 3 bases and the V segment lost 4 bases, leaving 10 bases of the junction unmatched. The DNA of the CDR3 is TGCGCCAGCAGCACAGACGGACAGGAAATCTACGAGCAGTACTTC. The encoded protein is CASSTDGQEIYEQYF.

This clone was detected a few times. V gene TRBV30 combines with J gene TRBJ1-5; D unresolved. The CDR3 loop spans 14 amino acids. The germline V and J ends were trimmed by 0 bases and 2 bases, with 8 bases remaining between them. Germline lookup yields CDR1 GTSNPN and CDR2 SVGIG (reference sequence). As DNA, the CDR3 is TGTGCCTGGAGTGTAGTGGCAGGCAATCAGCCCCAGCATTTT. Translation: CAWSVVAGNQPQHF.

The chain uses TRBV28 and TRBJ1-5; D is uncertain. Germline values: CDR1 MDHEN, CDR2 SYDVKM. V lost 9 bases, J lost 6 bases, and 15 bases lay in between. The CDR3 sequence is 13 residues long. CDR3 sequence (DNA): TGTGCCAGTCTTGAGGCTGCGGGTCAGCCCCAGCATTTT. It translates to CASLEAAGQPQHF.

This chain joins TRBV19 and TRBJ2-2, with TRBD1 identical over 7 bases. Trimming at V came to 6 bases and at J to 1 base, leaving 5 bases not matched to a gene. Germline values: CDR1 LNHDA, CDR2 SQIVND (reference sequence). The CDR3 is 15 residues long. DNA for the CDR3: TGTGCCAGTAGAGTAGACAGGGTGAACACCGGGGAGCTGTTTTTT. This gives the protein CASRVDRVNTGELFF.

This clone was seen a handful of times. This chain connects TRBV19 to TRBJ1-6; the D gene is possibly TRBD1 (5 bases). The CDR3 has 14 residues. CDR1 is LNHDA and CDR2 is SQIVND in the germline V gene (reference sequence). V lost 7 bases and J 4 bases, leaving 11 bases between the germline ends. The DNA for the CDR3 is TGTGCCAGTACCGGACAAGCGTATAATTCACCCCTCCACTTT. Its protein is CASTGQAYNSPLHF.

The CDR3 region is CASSELGTDTQYF. CDR3 DNA sequence: TGTGCCAGCAGCGAACTAGGCACAGATACGCAGTATTTT. The rearrangement joins TRBV7-2 to TRBJ2-3, with TRBD2 as a possible D gene (5 bases). Germline V gene data show CDR1 as SGHTA and CDR2 as FQGNSA. This CDR3 comprises 13 residues. Trimming left V 5 bases short and J 1 base short, with 7 bases between. The full variable domain, with the rest looked up from reference TRBV7-2 and TRBJ2-3, is GAGVSQSPSNKVTEKGKDVELRCDPISGHTALYWYRQSLGQGLEFLIYFQGNSAPDKSGLPSDRFSAERTGGSVSTLTIQRTQQEDSAVYLCASSELGTDTQYFGPGTRLTVL.